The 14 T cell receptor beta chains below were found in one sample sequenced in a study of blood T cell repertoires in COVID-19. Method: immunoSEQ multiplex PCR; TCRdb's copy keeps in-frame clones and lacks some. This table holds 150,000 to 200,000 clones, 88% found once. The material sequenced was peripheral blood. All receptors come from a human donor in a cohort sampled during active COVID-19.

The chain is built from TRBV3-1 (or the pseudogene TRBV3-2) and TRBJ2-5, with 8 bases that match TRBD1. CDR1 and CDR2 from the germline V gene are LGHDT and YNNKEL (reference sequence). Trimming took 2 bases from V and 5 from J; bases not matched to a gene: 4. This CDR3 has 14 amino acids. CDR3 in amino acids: CASSQFQGAETQYF. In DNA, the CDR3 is TGTGCCAGCAGCCAATTTCAGGGGGCGGAGACCCAGTACTTC.

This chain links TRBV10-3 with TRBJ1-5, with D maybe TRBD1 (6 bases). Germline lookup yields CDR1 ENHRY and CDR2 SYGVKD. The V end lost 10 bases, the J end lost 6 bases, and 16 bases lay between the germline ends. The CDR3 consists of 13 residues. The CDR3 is CASGQPLGQPQHF. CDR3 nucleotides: TGTGCCAGTGGACAGCCGTTGGGTCAGCCCCAGCATTTT.

CDR3 bases: TGTGCCAGCAGTTTTTTTCTAGCGGGAGGGCCAGATACGCAGTATTTT. Protein: CASSFFLAGGPDTQYF. The J gene is TRBJ2-3, the V gene TRBV27, with 12 bases that match TRBD2. V was clipped by 3 bases and J by 4 bases; unmatched bases: 5. The CDR3 has 16 amino acids. Germline V gene lookup returns CDR1 MNHEY and CDR2 SMNVEV (reference sequence).

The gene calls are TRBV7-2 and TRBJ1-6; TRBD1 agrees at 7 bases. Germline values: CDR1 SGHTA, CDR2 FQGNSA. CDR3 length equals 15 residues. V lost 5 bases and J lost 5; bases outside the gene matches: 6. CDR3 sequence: CASSLGQVDNSPLHF. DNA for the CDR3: TGTGCCAGCAGCCTAGGACAGGTTGATAATTCACCCCTCCACTTT. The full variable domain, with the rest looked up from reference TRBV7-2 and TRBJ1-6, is GAGVSQSPSNKVTEKGKDVELRCDPISGHTALYWYRQSLGQGLEFLIYFQGNSAPDKSGLPSDRFSAERTGGSVSTLTIQRTQQEDSAVYLCASSLGQVDNSPLHFGNGTRLTVT.

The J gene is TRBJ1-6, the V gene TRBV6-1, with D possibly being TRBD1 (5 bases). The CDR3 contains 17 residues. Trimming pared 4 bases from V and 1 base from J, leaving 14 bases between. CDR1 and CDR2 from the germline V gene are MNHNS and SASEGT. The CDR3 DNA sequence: TGTGCCAGCAGTGTGAAACGACAGTCATCCTATAATTCACCCCTCCACTTT. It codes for CASSVKRQSSYNSPLHF.

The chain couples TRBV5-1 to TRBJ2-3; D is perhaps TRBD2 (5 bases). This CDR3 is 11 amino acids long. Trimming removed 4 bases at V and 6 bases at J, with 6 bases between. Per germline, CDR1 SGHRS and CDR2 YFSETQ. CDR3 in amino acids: CASSQRDTQYF. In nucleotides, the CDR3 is TGCGCCAGCAGCCAGCGGGATACGCAGTATTTT.

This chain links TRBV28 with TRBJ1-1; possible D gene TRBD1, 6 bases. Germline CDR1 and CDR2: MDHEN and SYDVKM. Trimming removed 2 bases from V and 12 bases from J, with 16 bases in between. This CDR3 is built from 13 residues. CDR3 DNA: TGTGCCAGCAGTTTAGTCAGGGGAGGGATGACTTTCTTT. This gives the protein CASSLVRGGMTFF. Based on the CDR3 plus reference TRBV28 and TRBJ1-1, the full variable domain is DVKVTQSSRYLVKRTGEKVFLECVQDMDHENMFWYRQDPGLGLRLIYFSYDVKMKEKGDIPEGYSVSREKKERFSLILESASTNQTSMYLCASSLVRGGMTFFGQGTRLTVV.

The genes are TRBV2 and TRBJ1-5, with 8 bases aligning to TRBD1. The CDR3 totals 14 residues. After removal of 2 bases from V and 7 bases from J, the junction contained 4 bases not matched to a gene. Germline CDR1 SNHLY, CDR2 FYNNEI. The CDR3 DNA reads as TGTGCCAGCAGTGAACAGGGGGCAGGACAGCCCCAGCATTTT. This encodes CASSEQGAGQPQHF.

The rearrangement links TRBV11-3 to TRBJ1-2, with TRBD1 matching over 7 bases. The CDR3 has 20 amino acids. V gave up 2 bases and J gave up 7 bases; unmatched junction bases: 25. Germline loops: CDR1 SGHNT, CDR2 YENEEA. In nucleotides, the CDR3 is TGTGCCAGCAGCTTACTAGTCTACAGCCCAACAGGGGTTATGTTCTCTGGCTACACCTTC. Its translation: CASSLLVYSPTGVMFSGYTF.

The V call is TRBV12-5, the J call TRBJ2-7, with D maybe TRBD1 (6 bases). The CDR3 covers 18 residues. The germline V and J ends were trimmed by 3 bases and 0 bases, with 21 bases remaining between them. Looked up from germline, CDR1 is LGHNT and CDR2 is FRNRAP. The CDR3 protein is CASGFRDGQISHSYEQYF. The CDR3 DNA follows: TGTGCTAGTGGTTTTAGGGACGGACAGATTTCACACTCCTACGAGCAGTACTTC.

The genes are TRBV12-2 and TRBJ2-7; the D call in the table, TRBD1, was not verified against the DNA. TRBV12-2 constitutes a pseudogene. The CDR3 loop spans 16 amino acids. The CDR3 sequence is CASRLGIRDREYEQYF. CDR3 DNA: TGTGCAAGTCGCTTAGGTATCAGGGACAGGGAGTACGAGCAGTACTTC.

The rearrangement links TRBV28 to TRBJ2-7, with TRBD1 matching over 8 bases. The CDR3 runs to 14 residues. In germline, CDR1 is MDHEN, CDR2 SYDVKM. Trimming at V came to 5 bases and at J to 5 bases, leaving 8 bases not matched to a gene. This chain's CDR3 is CASSLLDRAHEQYF. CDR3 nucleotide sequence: TGTGCCAGCAGTCTGCTGGACAGGGCCCACGAGCAGTACTTC.

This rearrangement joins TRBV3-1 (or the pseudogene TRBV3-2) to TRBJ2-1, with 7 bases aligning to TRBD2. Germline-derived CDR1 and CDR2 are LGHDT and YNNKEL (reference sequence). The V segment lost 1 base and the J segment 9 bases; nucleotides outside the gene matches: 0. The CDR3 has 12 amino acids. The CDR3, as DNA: TGTGCCAGCAGCCAAGCTAGCGGTGAGCAGTTCTTC. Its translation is CASSQASGEQFF.

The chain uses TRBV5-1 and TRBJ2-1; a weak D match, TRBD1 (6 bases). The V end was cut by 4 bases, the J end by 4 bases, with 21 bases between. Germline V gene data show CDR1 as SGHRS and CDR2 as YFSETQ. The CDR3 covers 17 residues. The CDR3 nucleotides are TGCGCCAGCAGCACCAGACAGGTGTCACAGGGATACAATGAGCAGTTCTTC. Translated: CASSTRQVSQGYNEQFF.